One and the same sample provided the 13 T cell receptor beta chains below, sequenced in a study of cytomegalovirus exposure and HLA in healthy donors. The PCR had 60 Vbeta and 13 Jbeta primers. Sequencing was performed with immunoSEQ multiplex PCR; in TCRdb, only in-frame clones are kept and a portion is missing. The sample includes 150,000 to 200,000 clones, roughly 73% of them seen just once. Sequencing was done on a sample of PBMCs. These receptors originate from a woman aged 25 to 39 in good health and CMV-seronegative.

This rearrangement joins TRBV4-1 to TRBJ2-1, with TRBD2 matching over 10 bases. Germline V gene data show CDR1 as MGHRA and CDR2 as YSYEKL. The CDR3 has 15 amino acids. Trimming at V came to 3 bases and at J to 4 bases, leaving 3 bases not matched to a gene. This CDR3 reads CASSHGLAAYNEQFF. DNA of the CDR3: TGCGCCAGCAGCCACGGACTAGCGGCTTACAATGAGCAGTTCTTC.

The CDR3 spells CASSLTGSDIEQFF. As DNA, the CDR3 is TGTGCCAGCAGCTTAACGGGTAGCGACATTGAGCAGTTCTTC. The chain links TRBV7-9 to TRBJ2-1; possible D gene TRBD2, 5 bases. Germline lookup yields CDR1 SEHNR and CDR2 FQNEAQ (reference sequence). V was pared by 2 bases and J by 9 bases, with 14 bases between. There are 14 residues in the CDR3.

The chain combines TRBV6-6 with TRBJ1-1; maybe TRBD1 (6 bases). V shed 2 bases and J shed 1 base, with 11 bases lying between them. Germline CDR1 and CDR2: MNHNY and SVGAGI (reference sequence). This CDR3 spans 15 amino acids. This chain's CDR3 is CASSYTQTGNTEAFF. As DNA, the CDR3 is TGTGCCAGCAGTTACACACAGACAGGGAACACTGAAGCTTTCTTT.

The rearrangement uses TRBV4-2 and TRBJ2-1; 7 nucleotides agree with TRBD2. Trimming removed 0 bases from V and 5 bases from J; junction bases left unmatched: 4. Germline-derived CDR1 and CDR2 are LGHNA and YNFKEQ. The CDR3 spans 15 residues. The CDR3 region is CASSQEAGDHNEQFF. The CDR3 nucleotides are TGTGCCAGCAGCCAAGAGGCGGGAGACCACAATGAGCAGTTCTTC.

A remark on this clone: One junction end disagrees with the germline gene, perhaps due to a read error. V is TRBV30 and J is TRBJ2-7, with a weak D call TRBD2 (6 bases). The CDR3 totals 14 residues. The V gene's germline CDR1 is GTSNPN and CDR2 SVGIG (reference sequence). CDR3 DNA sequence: TGTGCCTGGAGTCATGGGAGGAGCTCCTGCGAGCAGTACTTC. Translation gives CAWSHGRSSCEQYF.

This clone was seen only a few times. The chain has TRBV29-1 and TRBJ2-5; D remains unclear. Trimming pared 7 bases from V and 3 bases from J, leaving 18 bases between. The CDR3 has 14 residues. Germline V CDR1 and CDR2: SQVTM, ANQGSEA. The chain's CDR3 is CSAYGLEIEETQYF. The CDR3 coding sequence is TGCAGCGCTTATGGATTGGAGATAGAAGAGACCCAGTACTTC.

The CDR3 spells CASSLGNRGGEAFF. Written as DNA, the CDR3 is TGTGCCAGCAGCTTAGGAAATAGGGGTGGTGAAGCTTTCTTT. V usage is TRBV7-2 and J usage is TRBJ1-1; tentative D call: TRBD1 (5 bases). Per the germline V gene, CDR1 is SGHTA and CDR2 is FQGNSA. CDR3 size: 14 residues. Trimming cost V 1 base and J 7 bases, with 13 bases left between them.

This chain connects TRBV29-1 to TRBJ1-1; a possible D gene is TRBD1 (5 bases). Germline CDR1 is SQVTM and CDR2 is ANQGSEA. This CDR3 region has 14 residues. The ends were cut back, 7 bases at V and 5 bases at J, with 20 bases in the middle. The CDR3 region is CSANIQGMRTEAFF. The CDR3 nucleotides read TGCAGCGCTAATATCCAGGGTATGAGAACTGAAGCTTTCTTT.

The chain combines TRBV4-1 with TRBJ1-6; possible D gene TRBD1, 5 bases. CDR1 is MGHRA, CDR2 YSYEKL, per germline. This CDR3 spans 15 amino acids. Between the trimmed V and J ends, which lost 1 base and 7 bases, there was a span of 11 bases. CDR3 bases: TGCGCCAGCAGCCAAGGACCCGGGGGGAATTCACCCCTCCACTTT. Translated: CASSQGPGGNSPLHF.

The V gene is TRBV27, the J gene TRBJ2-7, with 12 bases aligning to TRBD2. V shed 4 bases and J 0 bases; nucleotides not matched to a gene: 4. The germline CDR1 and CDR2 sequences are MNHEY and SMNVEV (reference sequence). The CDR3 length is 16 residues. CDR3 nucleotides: TGTGCCAGCAGTTCCGGACTAGCGGGACCCTCCTACGAGCAGTACTTC. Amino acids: CASSSGLAGPSYEQYF.

CDR3: CASSQDREPNQPQHF. CDR3 sequence (DNA): TGCGCCAGCAGCCAAGATCGGGAACCGAATCAGCCCCAGCATTTT. The chain joins TRBV4-1 to TRBJ1-5; D is ambiguous. This CDR3 is built from 15 residues. Trimming took 0 bases from V and 4 from J, leaving 10 bases between them. From germline, CDR1 is MGHRA and CDR2 YSYEKL.

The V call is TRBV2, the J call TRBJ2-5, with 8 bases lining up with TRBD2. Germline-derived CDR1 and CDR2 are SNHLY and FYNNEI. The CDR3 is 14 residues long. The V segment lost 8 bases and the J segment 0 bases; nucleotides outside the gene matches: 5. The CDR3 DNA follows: TGTGCCAGCGGAGCGGGGGTATACCAAGAGACCCAGTACTTC. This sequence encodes CASGAGVYQETQYF.

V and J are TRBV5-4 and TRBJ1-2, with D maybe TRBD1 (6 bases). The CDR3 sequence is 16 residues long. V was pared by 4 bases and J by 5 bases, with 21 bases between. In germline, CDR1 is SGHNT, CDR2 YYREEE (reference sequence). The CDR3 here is CASSHAQGQGSYGYTF. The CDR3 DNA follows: TGTGCCAGCAGCCATGCTCAGGGGCAGGGTTCATATGGCTACACCTTC.